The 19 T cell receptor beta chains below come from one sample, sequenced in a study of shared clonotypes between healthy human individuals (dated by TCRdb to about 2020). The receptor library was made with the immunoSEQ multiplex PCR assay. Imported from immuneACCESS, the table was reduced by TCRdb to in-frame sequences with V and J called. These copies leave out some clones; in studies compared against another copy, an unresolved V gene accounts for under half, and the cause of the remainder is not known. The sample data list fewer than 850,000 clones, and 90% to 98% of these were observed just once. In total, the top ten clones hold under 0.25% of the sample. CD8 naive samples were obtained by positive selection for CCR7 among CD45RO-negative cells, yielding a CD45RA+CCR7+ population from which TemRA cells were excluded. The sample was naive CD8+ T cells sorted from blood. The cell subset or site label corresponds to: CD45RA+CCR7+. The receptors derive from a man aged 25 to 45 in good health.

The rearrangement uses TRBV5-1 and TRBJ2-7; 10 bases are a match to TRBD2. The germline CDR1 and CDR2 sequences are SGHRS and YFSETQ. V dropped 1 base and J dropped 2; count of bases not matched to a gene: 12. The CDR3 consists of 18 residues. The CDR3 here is CASSLTVDRTSGTYEQYF. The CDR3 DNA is TGCGCCAGCAGCTTGACAGTGGACCGGACTAGCGGTACCTACGAGCAGTACTTC.

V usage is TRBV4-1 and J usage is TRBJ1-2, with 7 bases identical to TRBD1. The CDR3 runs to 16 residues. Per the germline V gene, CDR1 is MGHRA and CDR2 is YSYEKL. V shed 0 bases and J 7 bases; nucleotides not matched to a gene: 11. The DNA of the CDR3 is TGCGCCAGCAGCCAAGACTCCCGACAGGGTGCGTTTGGCTACACCTTC. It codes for CASSQDSRQGAFGYTF.

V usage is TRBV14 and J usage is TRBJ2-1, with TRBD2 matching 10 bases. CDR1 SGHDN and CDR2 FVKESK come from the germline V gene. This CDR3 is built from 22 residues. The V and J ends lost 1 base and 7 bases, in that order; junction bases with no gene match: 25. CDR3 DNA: TGTGCCAGCAGCCAAGTCAACTTGTGGCAGGGCGGAGCGGGAGGGCATGGAAATGAGCAGTTCTTC. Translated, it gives CASSQVNLWQGGAGGHGNEQFF.

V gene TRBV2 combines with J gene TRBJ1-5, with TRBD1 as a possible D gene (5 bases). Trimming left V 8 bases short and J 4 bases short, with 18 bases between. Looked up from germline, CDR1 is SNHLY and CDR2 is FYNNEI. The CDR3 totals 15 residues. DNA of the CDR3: TGTGCCAGCCGAATCGGGGCAGGAACAAATCAGCCCCAGCATTTT. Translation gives CASRIGAGTNQPQHF.

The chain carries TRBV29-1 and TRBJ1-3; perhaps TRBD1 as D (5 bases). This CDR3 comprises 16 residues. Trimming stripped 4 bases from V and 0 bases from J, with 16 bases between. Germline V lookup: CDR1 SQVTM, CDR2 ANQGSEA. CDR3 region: CSVASRGDLSGNTIYF. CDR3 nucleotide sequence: TGCAGCGTTGCTAGCCGAGGGGACCTCTCTGGAAACACCATATATTTT.

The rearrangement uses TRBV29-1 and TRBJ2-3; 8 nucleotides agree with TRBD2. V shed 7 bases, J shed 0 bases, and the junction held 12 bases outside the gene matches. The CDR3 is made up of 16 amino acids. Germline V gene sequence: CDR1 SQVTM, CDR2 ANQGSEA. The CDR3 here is CSAESTSGPSTDTQYF. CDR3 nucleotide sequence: TGCAGCGCCGAAAGCACTAGCGGACCTAGCACAGATACGCAGTATTTT.

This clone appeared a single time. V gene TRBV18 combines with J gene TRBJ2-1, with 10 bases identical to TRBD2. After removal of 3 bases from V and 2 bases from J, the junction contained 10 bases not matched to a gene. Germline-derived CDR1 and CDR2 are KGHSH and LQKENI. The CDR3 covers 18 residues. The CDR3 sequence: CASSPGSYSGGPYNEQFF. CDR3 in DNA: TGTGCCAGCTCACCGGGGTCTTATAGCGGGGGGCCCTACAATGAGCAGTTCTTC.

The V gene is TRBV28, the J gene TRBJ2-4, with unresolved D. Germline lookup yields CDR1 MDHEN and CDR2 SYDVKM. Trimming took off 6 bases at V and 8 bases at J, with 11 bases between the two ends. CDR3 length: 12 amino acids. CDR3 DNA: TGTGCCAGCAGCGTATACGAAGACATTCAGTACTTC. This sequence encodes CASSVYEDIQYF.

In nucleotides, the CDR3 is TGTGCCAGCAGCTTCATGGGGACAGAGTACACCGGGGAGCTGTTTTTT. Translation: CASSFMGTEYTGELFF. V and J are TRBV6-6 and TRBJ2-2, with 7 bases that match TRBD1. This CDR3 has 16 amino acids. The trim removed 6 bases at V and 3 bases at J, leaving 10 bases unmatched. The germline V gene has CDR1 MNHNY and CDR2 SVGAGI (reference sequence).

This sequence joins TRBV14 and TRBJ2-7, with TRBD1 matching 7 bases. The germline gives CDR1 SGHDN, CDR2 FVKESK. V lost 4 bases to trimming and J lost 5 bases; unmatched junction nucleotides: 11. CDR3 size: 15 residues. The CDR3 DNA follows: TGTGCCAGCAGCCTTAATAGGGGGCGCCTCAACGAGCAGTACTTC. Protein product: CASSLNRGRLNEQYF. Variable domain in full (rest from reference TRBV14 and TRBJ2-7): EAGVTQFPSHSVIEKGQTVTLRCDPISGHDNLYWYRRVMGKEIKFLLHFVKESKQDESGMPNNRFLAERTGGTYSTLKVQPAELEDSGVYFCASSLNRGRLNEQYFGPGTRLTVT.

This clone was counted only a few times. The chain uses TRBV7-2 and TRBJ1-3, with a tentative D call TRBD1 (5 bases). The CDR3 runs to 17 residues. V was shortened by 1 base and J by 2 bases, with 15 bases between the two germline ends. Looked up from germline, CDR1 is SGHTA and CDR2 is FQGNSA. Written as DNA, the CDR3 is TGTGCCAGCAGCTTAGGGTTTCTGGGGCCAACTGGAAACACCATATATTTT. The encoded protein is CASSLGFLGPTGNTIYF.

The CDR3 bases are TGTGCCAGTAGTATAGAGGCGGGAGCGGGCAATGAGCAGTTCTTC. The encoded protein is CASSIEAGAGNEQFF. The V call is TRBV19, the J call TRBJ2-1; TRBD2 aligns across 7 bases. V lost 0 bases to trimming and J lost 6 bases; unmatched junction nucleotides: 5. The CDR3 is 15 residues long. Germline lookup yields CDR1 LNHDA and CDR2 SQIVND (reference sequence). The full variable domain, its missing parts supplied by reference TRBV19 and TRBJ2-1, is DGGITQSPKYLFRKEGQNVTLSCEQNLNHDAMYWYRQDPGQGLRLIYYSQIVNDFQKGDIAEGYSVSREKKESFPLTVTSAQKNPTAFYLCASSIEAGAGNEQFFGPGTRLTVL.

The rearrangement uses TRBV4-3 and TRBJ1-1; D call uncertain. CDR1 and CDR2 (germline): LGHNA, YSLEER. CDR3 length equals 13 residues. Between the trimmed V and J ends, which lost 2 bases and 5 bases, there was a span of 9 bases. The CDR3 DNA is TGCGCCAGCAGCCAAACGGTGGGTACTGAAGCTTTCTTT. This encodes CASSQTVGTEAFF.

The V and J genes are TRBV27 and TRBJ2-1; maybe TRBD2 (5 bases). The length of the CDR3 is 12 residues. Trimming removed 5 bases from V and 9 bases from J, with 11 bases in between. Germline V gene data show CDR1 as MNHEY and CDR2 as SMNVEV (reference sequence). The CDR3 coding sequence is TGTGCCAGCAGTACCACCCGGGGTGAGCAGTTCTTC. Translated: CASSTTRGEQFF.

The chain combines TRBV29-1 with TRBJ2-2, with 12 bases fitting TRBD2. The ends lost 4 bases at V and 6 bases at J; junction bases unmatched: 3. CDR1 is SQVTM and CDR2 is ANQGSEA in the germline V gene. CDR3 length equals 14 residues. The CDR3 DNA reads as TGCAGCGTTGGGTCTAGCGGGAGGGCCGGGGAGCTGTTTTTT. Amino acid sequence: CSVGSSGRAGELFF.

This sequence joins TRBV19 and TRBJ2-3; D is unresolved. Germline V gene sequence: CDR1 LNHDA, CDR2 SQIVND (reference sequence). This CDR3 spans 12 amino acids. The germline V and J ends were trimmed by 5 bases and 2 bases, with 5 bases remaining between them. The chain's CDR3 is CASSGFTDTQYF. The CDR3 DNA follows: TGTGCCAGTAGTGGATTCACAGATACGCAGTATTTT. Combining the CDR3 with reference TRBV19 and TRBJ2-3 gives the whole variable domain DGGITQSPKYLFRKEGQNVTLSCEQNLNHDAMYWYRQDPGQGLRLIYYSQIVNDFQKGDIAEGYSVSREKKESFPLTVTSAQKNPTAFYLCASSGFTDTQYFGPGTRLTVL.

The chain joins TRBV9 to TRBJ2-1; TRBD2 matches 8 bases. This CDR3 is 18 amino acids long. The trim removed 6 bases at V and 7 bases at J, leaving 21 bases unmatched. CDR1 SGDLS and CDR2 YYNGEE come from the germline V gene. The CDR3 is CASTNGESGRAQINEQFF. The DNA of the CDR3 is TGTGCCAGCACCAACGGGGAATCCGGGAGGGCCCAGATTAATGAGCAGTTCTTC.

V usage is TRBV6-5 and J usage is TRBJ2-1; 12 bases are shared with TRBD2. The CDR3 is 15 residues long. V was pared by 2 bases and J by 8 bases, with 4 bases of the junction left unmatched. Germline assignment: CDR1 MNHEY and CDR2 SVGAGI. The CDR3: CASSYETSGSYEQFF. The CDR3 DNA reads TGTGCCAGCAGTTACGAGACTAGCGGGAGCTATGAGCAGTTCTTC.

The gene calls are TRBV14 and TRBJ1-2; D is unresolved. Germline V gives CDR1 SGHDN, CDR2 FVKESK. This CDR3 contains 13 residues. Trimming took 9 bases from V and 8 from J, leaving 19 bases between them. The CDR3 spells CARRRRALRGYTF. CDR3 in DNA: TGTGCCAGGAGAAGAAGGGCCCTAAGGGGCTACACCTTC.